This TCR beta chain derives from a study of blood T cells in healthy people across ages. At the level of the study: About one barcoded beta molecule was captured per two T cells (by template switching). Study-level findings and limits: CMV status of donors was unknown, possibly confounding expanded clonotype changes. Naive CD4+ cells and diversity were both higher in long-lived donors than in aged donors.

The CDR3 totals 13 residues. Trimming left V 5 bases short and J 10 bases short, with 12 bases between. In germline, CDR1 is SEHNR, CDR2 FQNEAQ (reference sequence). In its sample, this clonotype was seen a few times. Its specificity is unknown. A J-beta primer mix and a sample-barcoded 5' primer were used in a second PCR of roughly 7 to 12 cycles. MiXCR was run by TCRdb on the 5' RACE reads, yielding one entry per CDR3 protein. The sample gives about 780,000 distinct CDR3 sequences, 35% to 60% of which show up once; 15% to 20% is in the top ten. This TCR came from an elderly man in good health. The genes are TRBV7-9 and TRBJ1-6; D remains unclear. Sequenced: blood. The CDR3 loop reads CASSPNVESPLHF. In DNA form, the CDR3 reads TGTGCCAGCAGCCCGAACGTGGAATCACCCCTCCACTTT.